These T cell receptor beta chains were read from a single sample in a study of vaccination effects on CD4 cells after COVID-19. Using immunoSEQ multiplex PCR, the repertoire was profiled, and TCRdb retains in-frame clones only, with some absent. The data show 25,000 to 30,000 clones, with more than 60% seen just once and about 30% held by the top ten. The antigens of these receptors remain unknown. Sequencing used CD4+ T cells from PBMCs cultured with SARS-CoV-2 spike peptides, obtained before COVID-19 vaccination. Source of these receptors: a human donor who received a COVID-19 vaccine. Both conserved end residues are part of each CDR3. D genes are given only for firm matches. Only some rows state a clone size, as once, few, many or a class for expanded clones.

v_call,d_call,j_call,cdr3_length,clone_size,cdr3_nt,cdr3_aa
TRBV7-2,TRBD1,TRBJ1-5,14,.,TGTGCCAGCAGCCGGGGACAGAGCAATCAGCCCCAGCATTTT,CASSRGQSNQPQHF
TRBV18,.,TRBJ2-1,14,.,TGTGCCACCAGCCGACAGCGATCTGTCGATGAGCAGTTCTTC,CATSRQRSVDEQFF
TRBV19,.,TRBJ1-1,15,.,TGTGCCAGTAGTATGGGGGGTGGACAAACCTCTGAAGCTTTCTTT,CASSMGGGQTSEAFF
TRBV7-6,.,TRBJ1-6,15,.,TGTGCCAGCAGCCTCGAGGGAGGCGCTAATTCACCCCTCCACTTT,CASSLEGGANSPLHF
TRBV28,.,TRBJ1-5,14,.,TGTGCCAGCAGCGGGGTTAATGGCAATCAGCCCCAGCATTTT,CASSGVNGNQPQHF
TRBV5-4,TRBD2,TRBJ2-2,17,.,TGTGCCAGCAGCAAACTAGCGGGGGGGCCGGGGACCGGGGAGCTGTTTTTT,CASSKLAGGPGTGELFF
TRBV27,.,TRBJ2-6,15,.,TGTGCCAGCAGTTTGGGGACCACTGGGGCCAACGTCCTGACTTTC,CASSLGTTGANVLTF
TRBV18,TRBD2,TRBJ2-7,15,.,TGTGCCAGCTCACCGGGGACTAGCGGCACCTACGAGCAGTACTTC,CASSPGTSGTYEQYF
TRBV30,TRBD1,TRBJ1-4,14,once,TGTGCCTGGAGCCAGGGGGCTGGCGGTGAAAAACTGTTTTTT,CAWSQGAGGEKLFF
TRBV15,TRBD1,TRBJ2-2,14,.,TGTGCCACCAGCAGGGGACAGGGACCCGGGGAGCTGTTTTTT,CATSRGQGPGELFF
TRBV5-1,.,TRBJ2-2,15,few,TGCGCCAGCAGCTTGGCCGTAAGGGGCGCCGGGGAGCTGTTTTTT,CASSLAVRGAGELFF
TRBV4-1,.,TRBJ1-1,15,few,TGCGCCAGCAGCCAAGATATAGGCAGAGGGGCAGGAGCTTTCTTT,CASSQDIGRGAGAFF
TRBV6-5,.,TRBJ1-5,13,once,TGTGCCAGCAGCAAGCTATCGACGGAGCCCCAGCATTTT,CASSKLSTEPQHF
TRBV28,.,TRBJ1-1,15,.,TGTGCCAGCAGTTTTGAGGGGGTAGATTGGACTGAAGCTTTCTTT,CASSFEGVDWTEAFF
TRBV19,TRBD1,TRBJ2-5,13,.,TGTGCCAGTAGTCGGACAGGGTTCGAGACCCAGTACTTC,CASSRTGFETQYF
TRBV2,.,TRBJ2-5,12,.,TGTGCCAGCAGCAGGGGACAAGAGACCCAGTACTTC,CASSRGQETQYF
TRBV2,.,TRBJ2-1,13,.,TGTGCCAGCTCGCGGGGAACCTACAATGAGCAGTTCTTC,CASSRGTYNEQFF
TRBV28,.,TRBJ1-2,10,few,TGTGCCAGCAGTTCTGGGACTAGGACCTTC,CASSSGTRTF
TRBV20-1,.,TRBJ1-5,15,few,TGCAGTGCTAGTCGTCGGCGGACAAGCAATCAGCCCCAGCATTTT,CSASRRRTSNQPQHF
TRBV3-1/TRBV3-2,.,TRBJ2-2,14,.,TGTGCCAGCGGGGGACATACTGGCGCCGGGGAGCTGTTTTTT,CASGGHTGAGELFF
TRBV29-1,TRBD1,TRBJ1-6,14,few,TGCAGCGTTTCCCTCGGACAGGATAATTCACCCCTCCACTTT,CSVSLGQDNSPLHF
TRBV6-5,TRBD1,TRBJ1-1,16,.,TGTGCCAGCAGTTACTCGATCGTGGGACAGCCCACTGAAGCTTTCTTT,CASSYSIVGQPTEAFF
TRBV19,.,TRBJ2-7,14,.,TGTGCCAGTAGTATGGTGGGGCGCTACTACGAGCAGTACTTC,CASSMVGRYYEQYF
TRBV7-9,TRBD2,TRBJ2-5,17,.,TGTGCCAGCAGCTTAGGTCTAGCGGGGGGCCTTCAAGAGACCCAGTACTTC,CASSLGLAGGLQETQYF
TRBV6-5,.,TRBJ2-6,15,.,TGTGCCAGCAGTTCCGGGGTCACTGGGGCCAACGTCCTGACTTTC,CASSSGVTGANVLTF
TRBV7-8,.,TRBJ2-2,14,.,TGTGCCAGTAAAAACGGGCCGAACACCGGGGAGCTGTTTTTT,CASKNGPNTGELFF
TRBV4-2,.,TRBJ1-4,16,.,TGTGCCAGCAGCCAAGATTCGGCAGGGCGGAGTGAAAAACTGTTTTTT,CASSQDSAGRSEKLFF
TRBV7-9,TRBD2,TRBJ2-5,17,.,TGTGCCAGCAGCTTTCGGACTAGCGGGTTGGGACAAGAGACCCAGTACTTC,CASSFRTSGLGQETQYF
TRBV5-4,.,TRBJ2-7,13,.,TGTGCCAGCAGCTTGGCTGGCAGGGACGAGCAGTACTTC,CASSLAGRDEQYF
TRBV30,.,TRBJ1-4,14,.,TGTGCCTGGAGCAAAACAGATCTAAATGAAAAACTGTTTTTT,CAWSKTDLNEKLFF
TRBV28,TRBD1,TRBJ1-2,15,.,TGTGCCAGCTTCACTGGGGGGACAGTCTTGGGTGGCTACACCTTC,CASFTGGTVLGGYTF
TRBV19,TRBD2,TRBJ2-3,17,once,TGTGCCAGTAGTACTCGAGTAGGAGCGGGGACCACAGATACGCAGTATTTT,CASSTRVGAGTTDTQYF
TRBV4-3,TRBD1,TRBJ1-3,17,.,TGCGCCAGCAGCCAGACATGGGACAGAGCCTCTGGAAACACCATATATTTT,CASSQTWDRASGNTIYF
TRBV20-1,.,TRBJ1-1,11,.,TGCAGTGCTAGCGGGGCCCGCGAAGCTTTCTTT,CSASGAREAFF
TRBV7-2,.,TRBJ1-6,17,.,TGTGCCAGCAGCTTAGCTTCGGGACCCGCGGGGGGATCACCCCTCCACTTT,CASSLASGPAGGSPLHF
TRBV13,.,TRBJ1-6,16,.,TGTGCCAGCAGCTCCAGGGCATTCAGGGATAATTCACCCCTCCACTTT,CASSSRAFRDNSPLHF
TRBV5-4,TRBD1,TRBJ1-1,15,.,TGTGCCAGCAGCTCAGGACAGGGGGCCAATGGGGAGGCTTTCTTT,CASSSGQGANGEAFF
TRBV5-1,.,TRBJ2-5,14,.,TGCGCCAGCAGCTTGGGGGCAGCACAAGAGACCCAGTACTTC,CASSLGAAQETQYF
TRBV24-1,TRBD1,TRBJ2-2,16,.,TGTGCCACCAGTGACCCGGGACAGGGGGCTACCGGGGAGCTGTTTTTT,CATSDPGQGATGELFF
TRBV20-1,.,TRBJ2-7,11,.,TGCAGTGCCGAGGCAGCGTTGGAGCAGTACTTC,CSAEAALEQYF
TRBV11-1,.,TRBJ1-1,14,few,TGTGCCAGCAGCTTAAACGCCGGGAACACTGAAGCTTTCTTT,CASSLNAGNTEAFF
TRBV7-2,.,TRBJ1-2,15,once,TGTGCCAGCAGCTTAGTGGTCCACGGGAACTATGGCTACACCTTC,CASSLVVHGNYGYTF
TRBV7-7,.,TRBJ2-1,15,.,TGTGCTAGCAGCCCGGGGCAGGGGCAATACAATGAGCAGTTCTTC,CASSPGQGQYNEQFF
TRBV14,TRBD2,TRBJ2-1,16,.,TGTGCCAGCAGCCTCCTAGCGGGAAGCTCCTACAATGAGCAGTTCTTC,CASSLLAGSSYNEQFF
TRBV12-3/TRBV12-4,TRBD1,TRBJ1-2,11,.,TGTGCCAGCAGTTTTCAGGGGGCCTACACCTTC,CASSFQGAYTF
TRBV30,.,TRBJ1-1,10,.,TGTGCCTGGAAGGGGGGAGGTGCTTTCTTT,CAWKGGGAFF
TRBV19,.,TRBJ1-2,13,.,TGTGCCAGTAGTCCGGACAGTAACTATGGCTACACCTTC,CASSPDSNYGYTF
TRBV5-1,.,TRBJ2-7,14,.,TGCGCCAGCAGCTTGATTTCGGGGGCCCACGAGCAGTACTTC,CASSLISGAHEQYF
TRBV6-6,TRBD1,TRBJ2-7,16,.,TGTGCCAGCAGTTACCCCGGGACAGGGACTTCCTACGAGCAGTACTTC,CASSYPGTGTSYEQYF
TRBV15,.,TRBJ1-5,13,.,TGTGCCACCAGCAGACAGGGCAATCAGCCCCAGCATTTT,CATSRQGNQPQHF
TRBV2,TRBD2,TRBJ2-1,18,.,TGTGCCAGCAGTGAAAATAGCGGGAGGACCCTCTTCTACAATGAGCAGTTCTTC,CASSENSGRTLFYNEQFF
TRBV6-6,.,TRBJ1-1,18,.,TGTGCCAGCAGTCCTGGGGGGGGTGGGTCACCCATGAACACTGAAGCTTTCTTT,CASSPGGGGSPMNTEAFF
TRBV7-2,TRBD2,TRBJ2-7,16,.,TGTGCCAGCAGCTGGTCCCTAGCGGGGGAGTTGTACGAGCAGTACTTC,CASSWSLAGELYEQYF
TRBV30,.,TRBJ1-2,18,.,TGTGCCTGGAGTGTAATAAGGCAGGGCCTAGGTTATGGCTATGGCTACACCTTC,CAWSVIRQGLGYGYGYTF
TRBV7-9,TRBD1,TRBJ2-5,15,.,TGTGCCAGCAGCCGAGGACAGGGGGCGTGGGAGACCCAGTACTTC,CASSRGQGAWETQYF
TRBV6-5,TRBD1,TRBJ1-3,15,.,TGTGCCACCAATCCGACAGGGCACCCTGGAAACACCATATATTTT,CATNPTGHPGNTIYF